Following are 3 T cell receptor beta chains from one sample sequenced in a study of blood T cell repertoires in COVID-19. Using immunoSEQ multiplex PCR, the repertoire was profiled, and TCRdb retains in-frame clones only, with some absent. This sample yields 80,000 to 100,000 clones, of which about 74% are seen a single time; 3% to 4% belongs to the top ten. The sample comprised peripheral blood. The source of these receptors is a man in his 70s with COVID-19, enrolled during active disease.

The CDR3 region is CASSYLASSYEQYF. In nucleotides, the CDR3 is TGTGCCAGCAGTTACCTAGCGTCCTCCTACGAGCAGTACTTC. The V call is TRBV6-5, the J call TRBJ2-7; tentatively, D is TRBD2 (6 bases). The CDR3 covers 14 residues. In germline, CDR1 is MNHEY, CDR2 SVGAGI. The V and J ends lost 2 bases and 0 bases respectively, with 8 bases between them.

V is TRBV19 and J is TRBJ2-1; 14 bases match TRBD2. This CDR3 spans 14 amino acids. The V segment lost 8 bases and the J segment 10 bases; nucleotides outside the gene matches: 7. Germline V gene lookup returns CDR1 LNHDA and CDR2 SQIVND (reference sequence). DNA for the CDR3: TGTGCCAGTGCCGGGACTAGCGGGAGATACGAGCAGTTCTTC. Its translation: CASAGTSGRYEQFF.

V is TRBV15 and J is TRBJ1-5; 12 positions match TRBD1. The V gene end was trimmed by 0 bases and the J gene end by 7 bases; junction bases not matched to a gene: 10. CDR1 and CDR2 (germline): LNHNV, YYDKDF (reference sequence). CDR3 length: 18 residues. The CDR3 sequence: CATSRDYPGQGAWQPQHF. The CDR3 DNA sequence: TGTGCCACCAGCAGAGATTACCCGGGACAGGGGGCTTGGCAGCCCCAGCATTTT.